Described below is a single T cell receptor (beta chain) sequence and its context. Its antigen remains unidentified. Using immunoSEQ multiplex PCR, the repertoire was profiled, and TCRdb retains in-frame clones only, with some absent. The data hold around 75,000 clones, with roughly 90% observed a single time. CDR3 size: 16 residues. Unmatched junction bases numbered 7, after V lost 2 bases and J lost 5 bases. Germline CDR1 SGHDN, CDR2 FVKESK. These data belong to a study of identifying expanded T cells in peripheral blood. Study-wide results and limits: Variance in clone template counts between roughly 2-week samples significantly increased with total template count across all healthy donors.

This clonotype originated in a person between 18 and 75 years old in good health. This chain links TRBV14 with TRBJ2-1; 9 bases are a match to TRBD2. Material for sequencing was blood. CDR3: CASSQLGTSRNNEQFF. The CDR3 region has the DNA TGTGCCAGCAGCCAACTTGGGACTAGCAGAAACAATGAGCAGTTCTTC.